This T cell receptor (beta chain) was retrieved from a study of CD8 T cells in Susac syndrome (dated by TCRdb to about 2019). For context, the study as a whole: Repertoire sequencing was used to test whether CD8+ T cell activation and differentiation in Susac syndrome was antigen driven. Clonality of the CD8+ T cell repertoire was compared between about a dozen healthy donors, approximately 14 Susac syndrome patients and approximately 16 multiple sclerosis patients. Summary of the overall study and its limitations: The number of individuals in the TCR sequencing and HLA analysis was recognized as being relatively small.

Peripheral blood CD8+ and CD4+ T cells from healthy donors, Susac syndrome patients and multiple sclerosis patients were profiled by high-throughput TCR beta sequencing. The multiple sclerosis controls were treatment-naive patients who had stable or active relapsing-remitting disease and met the revised McDonald criteria. Bulk CD8+ and CD4+ T cells were purified magnetically by negative isolation, whereas CD8+ TEMRA cells were enriched by FACS. Blood was drawn into EDTA tubes, processed within 24 hours, and PBMCs were isolated by density gradient centrifugation. PBMCs intended for TCR sequencing were cryopreserved in liquid nitrogen and were subsequently thawed in a 37 degrees C water bath. The sorted or isolated CD4+, CD8+ and CD8+ TEMRA cells reached a purity of at least 90%. Worth noting for this clonotype: Its recognized antigen is unknown. One base away there is no much larger clone; base qualities are not given.

RNA was extracted using the RNeasy kit, and roughly 0.45 to 1 ug of the RNA was reverse transcribed with random hexamers. The immunoSEQ multiplex PCR assay, covering 54 Vbeta and 13 Jbeta segments, was used to amplify TCR beta CDR3 regions. PCR amplification bias was corrected using a synthetic template baseline for primer optimization and computational correction. The original pipeline was this. Reads were annotated to V, D and J genes according to IMGT and were analyzed with immunoSEQ Analyzer, with only productive sequences retained. To calculate clonality, Shannon entropy was normalized by log2 of the number of productive unique sequences and then subtracted from one. For each patient and control, public and private clones were evaluated among the 100 most prevalent clones. A clone was defined as Susac-specific if it was absent from the healthy and MS cohorts, from 1052 published viral clones and from other ImmuneACCESS disease sequences. TCRdb itself trimmed the public reads at Q25 with fastp, ran MiXCR and retained productive beta chains. Under each unique CDR3 protein, matching rows form one entry showing the most common genes and DNA. These V and J calls derive from TCRdb rather than the authors' analysis. Here the sample has around 300,000 distinct CDR3 sequences; 75% to 90% occur a single time. Roughly 0.2% of the sample comes from the top ten.

V ends up 1 base short and J 2 bases short, with an unmatched junction base count of 14. From its cysteine to its phenylalanine, the CDR3 spans 21 amino acids. CDR3 DNA only is kept here, 63 bases in frame from base 1. Sequences SGDLS (CDR1) and YYNGEE (CDR2) are obtained from the germline V gene. This sequence uses TRBV9 and TRBJ2-1; 14 bases in between match TRBD2. The source of this sequence is a human donor with multiple sclerosis. Material: CD8+ T cells from PBMCs. The base sequence is TGTGCCAGCAGCGTATCGGGCCTGGGACTAGCGGGAGAGGGCCCCTACAATGAGCAGTTCTTC. Its translation is CASSVSGLGLAGEGPYNEQFF.